This T cell receptor beta chain is drawn from a study of blood T cells in healthy people across ages. Remarks on this clonotype: At one end, the junction sequence differs from germline, possibly due to a read error.

Using a J-beta primer mix together with a sample-barcoded 5' primer, a second PCR was run for about 6 to 12 cycles. MiXCR was run by TCRdb on the 5' RACE reads, yielding one entry per CDR3 protein. The sample lists under 800,000 distinct CDR3 sequences, around 40% seen once, with roughly 19% in the top ten. The CDR3 is 16 amino acids. The V gene's germline CDR1 is SSHAT and CDR2 FNYEAQ (reference sequence). Sequenced: blood. The V gene is TRBV7-7, the J gene TRBJ2-1, with D possibly being TRBD1 (5 bases). TRBJ2-7 explains the end of the DNA better; the J call may be wrong. The source is a woman aged 55-70 years in good health. As DNA, the CDR3 is TGTGCTAGCAGCCTAGGGGTATCCGGGCTCTCCAATGAGCAGTACTTC. Its translation: CASSLGVSGLSNEQYF.